What follows is one T cell receptor beta chain and its context. Its antigen specificity is not known. Nothing much larger sits one base from this clone, and base qualities are not available. Genomic DNA was isolated from the sorted cells so that the TCRbeta CDR3 region could be sequenced. TCRbeta CDR3 regions were sequenced using the immunoSEQ Assay. TCRdb obtained this table from immuneACCESS and retained in-frame rearrangements with V and J assigned. These tables miss some clones; where compared with another copy, unresolved V genes account for less than half of the shortfall, and the remainder is unexplained. Within this sample are more than 65,000 clones, with around 83% of them counted one time only. About 1.1% of the sample belongs to the ten largest clones. This sample was taken from a study of OX40 agonist ivuxolimab in advanced cancers. Regarding the study in general: Ivuxolimab was an agonistic, fully human IgG2 monoclonal antibody directed against OX40 (CD134), a costimulatory receptor. Intravenous ivuxolimab was administered to patients every 2 weeks at six dose levels: 0.01, 0.1, 0.3, 1.5, 3 and 10 mg/kg. Of the 50 to 55 dose-escalation patients, hepatocellular carcinoma was present in approximately 20, melanoma in about 15, renal cell carcinoma in 9 and head and neck cancer in 9. The dose-escalation cohort was around 83% male with a mean age of about 54 years, ranging from roughly 23 to 90. Prior anti-PD-1, anti-PD-L1 or anti-CTLA-4 therapy was permitted, and approximately 42% of dose-escalation patients had received checkpoint inhibitors. Partial responses occurred in three dose-escalation patients, of whom one had hepatocellular carcinoma and two had cutaneous melanoma. The purpose of peripheral TCRbeta sequencing was to test whether ivuxolimab changed TCR sequence diversity and led to clonal T-cell expansion. The paper covers the monotherapy dose-escalation part of the phase I ivuxolimab trial, which included N ≈ 57 patients.

The full study reports these points: After ivuxolimab, CD8+ T cells had more expanded clones than CD4+ T cells on average. The antigen specificity of the peripheral T cells that underwent clonal expansion was not determined. Low levels of normalized T-cell clonal expansion were also seen in some patients who did not respond. At doses of 0.1 to 3.0 mg/kg, clonal expansion of both CD4+ and CD8+ blood T cells was observed from baseline to week 6. Partial responders in the 0.1-3.0 mg/kg groups had among the lowest normalized peripheral clonal expansion, especially among CD8+ T cells.

The trial excluded patients who had a history of autoimmune disease or were on systemic immunosuppression. In every dose cohort, peripheral blood was drawn for TCR sequencing at baseline, cycle 4 day 1, and cycle 7 day 1. Samples were obtained from an open-label, multicenter, first-in-human phase I dose-escalation trial of ivuxolimab. The trial enrolled adults with locally advanced or metastatic head and neck squamous cell, hepatocellular, melanoma or renal cell carcinoma. Before TCR sequencing, CD4+ T cells and CD8+ T cells were sorted from peripheral blood as separate populations. The specimen comprised CD4+ or CD8+ T cells sorted from blood, sampled in a trial of the OX40 agonist ivuxolimab. This sequence originates from an adult with an advanced solid tumor such as melanoma, head and neck, liver or kidney cancer.

Read as DNA, the sequence is TGTGCCAGCAGCTTAGACAGGGGGAGGGATACGCAGTATTTT. It codes for CASSLDRGRDTQYF. The chain is made from TRBV7-2 and TRBJ2-3; 8 bases in the junction line up with TRBD1. Trimmed from V: 1 base; trimmed from J: 6 bases; junction bases lacking a gene match: 3. CDR1 and CDR2, per the germline V gene, are SGHTA and FQGNSA. Measured from the cysteine to the phenylalanine, the CDR3 is 14 residues long. Just the 42-base CDR3 DNA is kept, in frame starting at base 1.